This TCR beta chain came from a study of cytomegalovirus exposure and HLA in healthy donors. The study, taken as a whole, reports: Per published reports, the classifier diagnosed cytomegalovirus status with high specificity and sensitivity. The tendency of first-cohort TCR clusters to co-occur in the 120 or so validation repertoires was the finding of a later analysis.

The repertoire was sequenced with immunoSEQ multiplex PCR; TCRdb's copy has only in-frame clones and lacks some. The sample lists approximately 220,000 clones, roughly 89% occurring once. CDR1 is SGHRS, CDR2 YFSETQ, per germline. The J segment lost 3 bases and the V segment lost 3 bases, leaving 3 bases of the junction unmatched. The CDR3 is made up of 14 amino acids. A word on this clone: Its specificity is not known.

Among the 110 or so subjects of the validation cohort, separate from the roughly 700-subject first cohort, were the donors. Sequencing used PBMCs. The chain carries TRBV5-1 and TRBJ2-5; 9 bases are shared with TRBD1. This receptor was identified in a man aged 18 to 29 in good health and CMV-seronegative. The CDR3 spells CASSSDRGEETQYF. The CDR3 nucleotides read TGCGCCAGCAGCTCAGACAGGGGGGAAGAGACCCAGTACTTC.